This is a list of T cell receptor beta chains from one sample in a study of PD-L1 blockade in urothelial cancer. Clones were sequenced by immunoSEQ multiplex PCR, and TCRdb holds only the in-frame ones, with some missing. Here the sample spans roughly 90,000 clones, 90% to 95% being singletons. Sequencing used PBMCs, obtained around atezolizumab (anti-PD-L1) treatment. The receptors stem from a man in his sixties with urothelial cancer. CDR3s include the opening cysteine and the closing phenylalanine or tryptophan. The D gene is left open where the match is weak. Only some rows state a clone size, as once, few, many or a class for expanded clones.

DNA,CDR3,size,J,D,V
TGTGCCAGCAGTCCCGTTATAGATGCGGGGGACCAGCCCCAGCATTTT,CASSPVIDAGDQPQHF,once,TRBJ1-5,NA,TRBV28
TGTGCCAGCAGCAAAGACGACTCAGAGATGTGGCGTTTCTACGAGCAGTACTTC,CASSKDDSEMWRFYEQYF,NA,TRBJ2-7,NA,TRBV21-1
TGTGCCAGCAGCAAAGGACAGGGCTGGACGAACAATGAGCAGTTCTTC,CASSKGQGWTNNEQFF,NA,TRBJ2-1,TRBD1,TRBV5-5
TGCGCCAGCAGCGCGACTACCGGGACTAGCGGGGGTAATGAGCAGTTCTTC,CASSATTGTSGGNEQFF,NA,TRBJ2-1,TRBD2,TRBV5-1
TGTGCCAGCAGCACAGGAACGCGCGTGGAGACCCAGTACTTC,CASSTGTRVETQYF,NA,TRBJ2-5,NA,TRBV5-8
TGTGCCAGCAGCGTCGACCCGACAGGCGAGCAGTTCTTC,CASSVDPTGEQFF,NA,TRBJ2-1,NA,TRBV9
TGTGCCAGCAAGTCATGGGGAGACGCAGATACGCAGTATTTT,CASKSWGDADTQYF,NA,TRBJ2-3,NA,TRBV6-6
TGTGCCAGTAGTGCGGACAGAGGGGTGCACGATACGCAGTATTTT,CASSADRGVHDTQYF,NA,TRBJ2-3,NA,TRBV19
TGTGCCAGTATAACCTTGGGGGAGGGCCTATACGAGCAGTACTTC,CASITLGEGLYEQYF,NA,TRBJ2-7,TRBD2,TRBV19
TGTGCCAGCAGTTTACGGGGGAGCACTGAAGCTTTCTTT,CASSLRGSTEAFF,few,TRBJ1-1,NA,TRBV27
TGTGCCAGCAGGCGGGGGGGCTATGATACGCAGTATTTT,CASRRGGYDTQYF,NA,TRBJ2-3,TRBD2,TRBV6-5
TGTGCCTGGAAAACCGGGACTCTTTCCTACGAGCAGTACTTC,CAWKTGTLSYEQYF,NA,TRBJ2-7,NA,TRBV30
TGCGCCAGCAGCGTCGGAGCGGGACAAGAGACCCAGTACTTC,CASSVGAGQETQYF,NA,TRBJ2-5,TRBD2,TRBV5-1
TGTGCCAGCAGCGTGTCGGGGGGGGCTCAATACGAGCAGTACTTC,CASSVSGGAQYEQYF,NA,TRBJ2-7,TRBD2,TRBV9
TGTGCCAGCAGCTTAGTAACTAGCGGGGGATCCTACAATGAGCAGTTCTTC,CASSLVTSGGSYNEQFF,NA,TRBJ2-1,TRBD2,TRBV7-9
TGCGCCAGCAAAGGGACTAGCGGGAGTAGCTACGAGCAGTACTTC,CASKGTSGSSYEQYF,NA,TRBJ2-7,TRBD2,TRBV5-1
TGTGCCAGCAGTTCGGGGACTAGCGGTAACACAGATACGCAGTATTTT,CASSSGTSGNTDTQYF,NA,TRBJ2-3,TRBD2,TRBV28
TGTGCCAGCAGCTTCTCCGGGACAGGGGCTTATGGGGCCAACGTCCTGACTTTC,CASSFSGTGAYGANVLTF,NA,TRBJ2-6,TRBD1,TRBV5-4
TGTGCCAGCAGCCAAGATGGGGGAGCGGGGCGGGGGCCCTACGAGCAGTACTTC,CASSQDGGAGRGPYEQYF,NA,TRBJ2-7,NA,TRBV4-2
TGTGCCAGCAGCGTAGGAGGTACACCAGGGCCGGAAGCTTTCTTT,CASSVGGTPGPEAFF,NA,TRBJ1-1,NA,TRBV9
TGTGCCAGCAGCCTCGGACTTCCATCCCATCAGCCCCAGCATTTT,CASSLGLPSHQPQHF,NA,TRBJ1-5,NA,TRBV7-2
TGTGCCAGCAGTCTGGGACTTTACGAGCAGTACTTC,CASSLGLYEQYF,NA,TRBJ2-7,NA,TRBV28
TGTGCCAGCTCGCTCGGGGGGGTAGGGTACGAGCAGTACTTC,CASSLGGVGYEQYF,NA,TRBJ2-7,TRBD2,TRBV18
TGTGCCACGGGGACAGGGGTTGGCTACACCTTC,CATGTGVGYTF,NA,TRBJ1-2,TRBD1,TRBV2
TGTGCCAGCAGCGTGGGAGCGGAAACCTACAATGAGCAGTTCTTC,CASSVGAETYNEQFF,NA,TRBJ2-1,NA,TRBV9
TGTGCCAGCAGTTACTCGCAGGGGGTAGATCAGCCCCAGCATTTT,CASSYSQGVDQPQHF,NA,TRBJ1-5,TRBD1,TRBV6-5
TGTGCCAGCAGTGACCGTGAAAAACTGTTTTTT,CASSDREKLFF,NA,TRBJ1-4,NA,TRBV2
TGTGCCAGCAGCTTGACCCAGGGTACTAGCACAGATACGCAGTATTTT,CASSLTQGTSTDTQYF,NA,TRBJ2-3,NA,TRBV5-4
TGTGCCTGGACCTATCCGGGACAGGGGTTTCCCGGGGAGCTGTTTTTT,CAWTYPGQGFPGELFF,NA,TRBJ2-2,TRBD1,TRBV30
TGCGCCAGCAGCTTGGCGGCAGGGGTGTACGAGCAGTACTTC,CASSLAAGVYEQYF,NA,TRBJ2-7,NA,TRBV5-1
TGTGCCAGCAGCTTACAGACAAATTCCTACGAGCAGTACTTC,CASSLQTNSYEQYF,NA,TRBJ2-7,NA,TRBV5-4
TGCGCCAGCAGCCAGGCTTTCCGCGTAGCGGGAGGGTCAAACAATGAGCAGTTCTTC,CASSQAFRVAGGSNNEQFF,NA,TRBJ2-1,TRBD2,TRBV4-3
TGTGCCAGCTCCTACAGTGGGGGGATGGACTACACCTTC,CASSYSGGMDYTF,once,TRBJ1-2,NA,TRBV18
TGTGCCAGCAGCCCCCAGGTGGTAGCGGTGGGCACAGATACGCAGTATTTT,CASSPQVVAVGTDTQYF,NA,TRBJ2-3,NA,TRBV7-3
TGTGCCAGCATCACGGTGGGACTAGCGTCCTCCTACGAGCAGTACTTC,CASITVGLASSYEQYF,NA,TRBJ2-7,TRBD2,TRBV18
TGTGCCAGCAGCAGAGGACAGGCCCCAAGCCCGCAGTTCTTC,CASSRGQAPSPQFF,NA,TRBJ2-1,TRBD1,TRBV7-6
TGTGCCAGCAGCGCCGTCGCTCCGGGACAGGGGGGTGGCTACACCTTC,CASSAVAPGQGGGYTF,medium-sized,TRBJ1-2,TRBD1,TRBV9
TGTGCCAGCAGGGGATCGCGGGGGACTTCCCTAAGCCAAGAGACCCAGTACTTC,CASRGSRGTSLSQETQYF,once,TRBJ2-5,TRBD2,TRBV2
TGTGCCAGCAGTTTACGGCGGGGGCCGGGGTACGAGCAGTACTTC,CASSLRRGPGYEQYF,few,TRBJ2-7,NA,TRBV28
TGTGCCAGCCACCGAGCGGGGGTTAGCTCCTACGAGCAGTACTTC,CASHRAGVSSYEQYF,NA,TRBJ2-7,TRBD2,TRBV6-5
TGTGCCAGCTCACCGGCCATTGGCGGGAGGACGGAGCAGTACTTC,CASSPAIGGRTEQYF,NA,TRBJ2-7,TRBD2,TRBV18
TGTGCCAGCAGCCCCGCCGGGACAGGACAATTACCAAAGAATGAAAAACTGTTTTTT,CASSPAGTGQLPKNEKLFF,NA,TRBJ1-4,NA,TRBV21-1
TGTGCCAGCAGCGCAATGACAGGGTACAATTCACCCCTCCACTTT,CASSAMTGYNSPLHF,once,TRBJ1-6,TRBD1,TRBV5-4
TGTGCCAGCAGTGAAGTTCCGGGACTAGCGGAGATAGCCAAAAACATTCAGTACTTC,CASSEVPGLAEIAKNIQYF,NA,TRBJ2-4,TRBD2,TRBV6-1
TGCGCCAGCAGCTCCTCAGGGGGAAGAGAGACCCAGTACTTC,CASSSSGGRETQYF,NA,TRBJ2-5,TRBD1,TRBV5-1
TGTGCCAGCAGGCCTAGTTTCGGACTAGCGGGGGGGCCGGCCTACAATGAGCAGTTCTTC,CASRPSFGLAGGPAYNEQFF,NA,TRBJ2-1,TRBD2,TRBV27
TGTGCCACCAGCAGAGATGCTCGGCTGGACAGCTCCTACGAGCAGTACTTC,CATSRDARLDSSYEQYF,NA,TRBJ2-7,NA,TRBV15
TGTGCCTGGAGTACTACATTGGCCAAAAACATTCAGTACTTC,CAWSTTLAKNIQYF,NA,TRBJ2-4,NA,TRBV30
TGTGCCAGCAGCTTGGGCGTGAGTGGACAGAACTCTGGAAACACCATATATTTT,CASSLGVSGQNSGNTIYF,few,TRBJ1-3,NA,TRBV5-6